Shown below are 12 T cell receptor beta chains from a single sample sequenced in a study of cytomegalovirus exposure and HLA in healthy donors. PCR amplification relied on 60 Vbeta primers (plus 13 Jbeta primers). Clones were read by immunoSEQ multiplex PCR, and TCRdb kept only the in-frame ones, dropping some. The sample carries 110,000 to 150,000 clones, nearly 10% recorded once. Input material: PBMCs. These receptors came from a man in his fifties or sixties in good health and CMV-seronegative.

The chain carries TRBV5-6 and TRBJ2-3; unclear D gene. The CDR3 runs to 12 residues. The V and J ends lost 4 bases and 7 bases respectively, with 10 bases between them. CDR1 SGHDT and CDR2 YYEEEE come from the germline V gene. DNA for the CDR3: TGTGCCAGCAGCCAGAATTGGTATACGCAGTATTTT. Protein: CASSQNWYTQYF.

This clone has a handful of counts. The V and J genes are TRBV29-1 and TRBJ2-2, with 9 bases aligning to TRBD1. Trimming cost V 5 bases and J 0 bases; bases outside gene matches: 4. The CDR3 is 15 residues long. The germline gives CDR1 SQVTM, CDR2 ANQGSEA. CDR3 sequence (DNA): TGCAGCGTTACCGACAGGGGGGCGAACACCGGGGAGCTGTTTTTT. Translation: CSVTDRGANTGELFF.

V gene TRBV5-6 combines with J gene TRBJ1-5; TRBD1 might be the D (6 bases). The length of the CDR3 is 14 residues. Trimming stripped 5 bases from V and 3 bases from J, with 12 bases between. CDR1 is SGHDT and CDR2 is YYEEEE in the germline V gene. This CDR3 reads CASRGGQNNQPQHF. Written as DNA, the CDR3 is TGTGCCAGCAGAGGAGGACAGAACAATCAGCCCCAGCATTTT.

The chain joins TRBV9 to TRBJ1-5; 10 bases agree with TRBD1. The germline gives CDR1 SGDLS, CDR2 YYNGEE. The junction had 8 bases not matched to a gene; V was cut back by 5 bases and J by 6 bases. This CDR3 has 15 amino acids. The CDR3 DNA reads TGTGCCAGCAGTCACGGGACAGGGGAAGGTCAGCCCCAGCATTTT. Encoded protein: CASSHGTGEGQPQHF.

The chain links TRBV2 to TRBJ1-1; D is undetermined. The germline V gene has CDR1 SNHLY and CDR2 FYNNEI. The germline V and J ends were trimmed by 3 bases and 4 bases, with 12 bases remaining between them. The CDR3 has 14 residues. CDR3 in DNA: TGTGCCAGCAGTGAGGAGGAGGGAATCACTGAAGCTTTCTTT. Protein: CASSEEEGITEAFF.

This clone showed up just a few times. The junction departs from germline at one end; a sequencing error may be responsible. The rearrangement links TRBV18 to TRBJ2-5; TRBD2 aligns across 7 bases. The CDR3 extends over 15 amino acids. The germline CDR1 and CDR2 sequences are KGHSH and LQKENI. The CDR3 here is CASSPGAGPRENQYF. CDR3 bases: TGTGCCAGCTCACCAGGGGCGGGGCCGCGGGAGAACCAGTACTTC.

This clone was observed a few times. The V gene is TRBV30, the J gene TRBJ1-6, with 11 positions matching TRBD1. The V and J ends lost 3 bases and 8 bases, in that order; junction bases with no gene match: 12. From germline, CDR1 is GTSNPN and CDR2 SVGIG (reference sequence). CDR3 size: 17 residues. The CDR3 loop reads CAWRGDRGYSRHSPLHF. CDR3 DNA: TGTGCCTGGAGAGGGGACAGGGGGTATTCCCGTCATTCACCCCTCCACTTT. The full variable domain, with the rest looked up from reference TRBV30 and TRBJ1-6, is SQTIHQWPATLVQPVGSPLSLECTVEGTSNPNLYWYRQAAGRGLQLLFYSVGIGQISSEVPQNLSASRPQDRQFILSSKKLLLSDSGFYLCAWRGDRGYSRHSPLHFGNGTRLTVT.

The genes are TRBV15 and TRBJ1-5; tentatively, D is TRBD1 (6 bases). Germline V gives CDR1 LNHNV, CDR2 YYDKDF (reference sequence). The V end lost 1 base, the J end lost 4 bases, and 14 bases lay between the germline ends. The CDR3 is 16 amino acids. CDR3 in DNA: TGTGCCACCAGCAGAGGAACAGGGTCAGGGAATCAGCCCCAGCATTTT. Translation gives CATSRGTGSGNQPQHF.

In its sample, this clone was seen a few times. The J gene is TRBJ2-7, the V gene TRBV5-1, with 7 bases aligning to TRBD1. The trim removed 4 bases at V and 0 bases at J, leaving 4 bases unmatched. CDR1 and CDR2 from the germline V gene are SGHRS and YFSETQ. The CDR3 totals 14 residues. The CDR3 protein is CASSPGQASYEQYF. The CDR3 nucleotides are TGCGCCAGCAGCCCCGGACAGGCCTCCTACGAGCAGTACTTC.

This clone has a handful of counts. The genes are TRBV19 and TRBJ2-7, with 7 bases matching TRBD2. This CDR3 comprises 14 residues. Germline CDR1 is LNHDA and CDR2 is SQIVND (reference sequence). After removal of 10 bases from V and 5 bases from J, the junction contained 14 bases not matched to a gene. The CDR3 DNA reads TGTGCCACTACCACGGGGGGAATCCTAGACGAGCAGTACTTC. Its translation is CATTTGGILDEQYF.

The V call is TRBV29-1, the J call TRBJ1-4; D unresolved. The CDR3 has 13 amino acids. CDR1 is SQVTM, CDR2 ANQGSEA, per germline. Deletions cut 2 bases from V and 6 bases from J, with 10 bases between. The CDR3 sequence: CSVEKAGDEKLFF. Here the CDR3 DNA reads TGCAGCGTTGAAAAGGCGGGAGATGAAAAACTGTTTTTT.

With regard to this clone: Other DNA sequences from this sample encode an identical CDR3 as well. The chain has TRBV6-5 and TRBJ2-1, with 8 positions matching TRBD1. Germline V gives CDR1 MNHEY, CDR2 SVGAGI. The CDR3 covers 14 residues. Germline trimming cut 5 bases from V and 4 bases from J; bases unmatched to any gene: 4. This CDR3 is CASSIGQGYNEQFF. The CDR3 DNA follows: TGTGCCAGCAGTATCGGACAGGGATACAATGAGCAGTTCTTC.